The clone carrying this TCR beta chain showed up just a few times. Time point specified: pre-sensitization, week 0. The treatment is: therapeutic diphenylcyclopropenone sensitization with weekly scalp DPC. Trimming stripped 2 bases from V and 1 base from J, with 12 bases between. The CDR3 runs to 16 residues. The data are from a study of human T cells and chemical hapten exposure. One entry per CDR3 protein, called by TCRdb with MiXCR from the RACE reads. The sample holds about 93,000 distinct CDR3 sequences, 6.5% to 10% seen once. The TCR originated in a middle-aged man with alopecia areata. Some clones in this sample may be carry-over from other donors' samples. Sequencing used whole blood, obtained in connection with sensitization to the hapten diphenylcyclopropenone (DPC). V and J are TRBV12-3 or TRBV12-4 and TRBJ2-4; a weak D match, TRBD2 (6 bases). CDR3 bases: TGTGCCAGCAGTTTAAGGTTCGCGGGGGCCAAAAACATTCAGTACTTC. Encoded protein: CASSLRFAGAKNIQYF.